Below, one T cell receptor (beta chain) is given with its context. No antigen is known for it. This record comes from a study of CD8 T cells in ankylosing spondylitis. General study points: Roughly eight highly homologous variants made up a TCR beta motif that seemed to typify ankylosing spondylitis blood. It was reported that disease-linked clones were significantly enriched in matched ankylosing spondylitis synovial fluid. The authors found the disease-linked clones to be CD8+ and relatively rare in peripheral blood.

For TCR beta, libraries came from quantitative 5'-RACE with molecular barcodes. TCRdb itself ran the 5' RACE reads through MiXCR, one entry per CDR3 protein. The profile shows fewer than 500,000 distinct CDR3 sequences, around 26% of them singletons. The germline V gene has CDR1 MGHRA and CDR2 YSYEKL. This CDR3 is 14 amino acids long. The sequenced material came from blood, either unsorted or a sorted T cell fraction (not recorded which). The V and J genes are TRBV4-1 and TRBJ2-7, with 9 bases identical to TRBD2. This sequence originates from a male donor with ankylosing spondylitis. The CDR3 reads CASSQVDLSSGMSV. The CDR3 DNA sequence: TGCGCCAGCAGCCAAGTTGATCTTTCTAGCGGGATGAGCGTC.